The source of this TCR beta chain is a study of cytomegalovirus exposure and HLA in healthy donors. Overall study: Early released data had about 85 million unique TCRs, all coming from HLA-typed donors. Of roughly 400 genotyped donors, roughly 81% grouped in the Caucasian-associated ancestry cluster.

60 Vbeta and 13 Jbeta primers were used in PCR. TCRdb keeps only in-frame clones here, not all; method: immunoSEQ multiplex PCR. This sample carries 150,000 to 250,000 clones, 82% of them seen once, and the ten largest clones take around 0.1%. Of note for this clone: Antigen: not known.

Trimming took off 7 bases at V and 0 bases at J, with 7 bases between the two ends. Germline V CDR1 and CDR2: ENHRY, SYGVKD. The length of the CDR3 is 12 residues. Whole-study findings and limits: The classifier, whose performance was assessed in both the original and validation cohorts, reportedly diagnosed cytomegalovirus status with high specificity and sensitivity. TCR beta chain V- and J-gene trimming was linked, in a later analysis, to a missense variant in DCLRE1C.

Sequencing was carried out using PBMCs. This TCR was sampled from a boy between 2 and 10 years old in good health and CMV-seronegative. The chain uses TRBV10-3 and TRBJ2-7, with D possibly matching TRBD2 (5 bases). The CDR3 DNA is TGTGCCATCAAGGGAGTCTCCTACGAGCAGTACTTC. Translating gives CAIKGVSYEQYF.